The entry below describes one TCR beta chain. This sample was included in a study of blood T cell repertoires in COVID-19. Study-wide background: Samples taken during acute and convalescent COVID-19 were collected in the United States, Italy and Spain. In each case, the material was cDNA or gDNA derived from T cells, B-cell-depleted T cells, or PBMCs.

V dropped 2 bases and J dropped 3; count of bases not matched to a gene: 1. The CDR3 length is 13 residues. The germline V gene has CDR1 SGHRS and CDR2 YFSETQ. In the original workflow: The assay estimated nucleated cells by amplifying reference gene primers. Method: immunoSEQ multiplex PCR; TCRdb's copy keeps in-frame clones and lacks some. D and trimming were read from the DNA, whereas the V and J calls and clone size are those reported in that table. The table includes 430,000 or so clones, approximately 87% detected once. Cohort 3 donors counted as recovered after two negative PCRs, clearance, or resolved symptoms.

The rearrangement joins TRBV5-1 to TRBJ1-1; the match to TRBD1 covers 7 bases. This sequence originates from a woman between 40 and 50 years old who had recovered from COVID-19. Specimen: PBMCs or T cells enriched from blood (not recorded which). The CDR3 bases are TGCGCCAGCAGCTTTACAGGGGACACTGAAGCTTTCTTT. It specifies CASSFTGDTEAFF.